The following is a T cell receptor beta chain sequence with its context. Its antigen remains unidentified. Nothing much larger sits one base from this clone, and base qualities are not available. The CDR3 starts with the cysteine, ends with the phenylalanine, and has 13 residues. Of the read, only the CDR3 DNA is kept; its 39 bases are in frame from base 1. The germline V gene supplies CDR1 SGHTA and CDR2 FQGNSA. Deletion took 1 base off V and 4 bases off J, with a span of 4 bases between the germline ends. These data belong to a study of blood T cell repertoires in COVID-19 (dated by TCRdb to the early 2020s). In terms of the full investigation: The collaborator samples originated in the United States, Italy and Spain and spanned the acute and convalescent phases of COVID-19. Where available, HLA class I and class II types were taken from metadata supplied by the sample provider and were not determined by assay-based typing. The material from the prospective study consisted of cDNA or gDNA derived from T cells, B-cell-depleted T cells, or PBMCs. The repertoires were released in a freely available public database meant as a resource for research on the immune response to SARS-CoV-2. The samples were drawn from two sources: the first 160 participants of the ongoing ImmuneRACE study, and about 1,300 subjects contributed by 6 global collaborators. The dataset comprised deeply sampled blood TCRbeta repertoires from subjects exposed to, actively infected with, or recovered from COVID-19. Sample metadata almost always included a de-identified subject ID, COVID-19 status, age in years and sex. What the authors observed across the whole study: How much clinical and demographic metadata was included differed by source and by participant, and the metadata was provided uncurated.

The immunoSEQ Assay, a bias-controlled multiplex PCR, was used to amplify TCRbeta CDR3 regions from genomic DNA. The paper's data handling went like this. The number of nucleated cells in each sample was estimated by amplification of reference gene primers within the assay. To quantify the absolute abundance of each unique TCRbeta CDR3 rearrangement, sequence reads were collapsed and filtered. For each sample, productive Simpson clonality was calculated as the square root of Simpson's diversity index over productive rearrangements. As stored in TCRdb, this immuneACCESS dataset retains in-frame rearrangements with V and J assigned. A fraction of the clones does not appear; measured against another copy, unresolved V genes explain less than half of the discrepancy, and the remainder lacks a known reason. V, J and clone size were drawn from that table, and D and trimming were deduced from the DNA. In this sample the table shows 140,000 or so clones, approximately 80% of which occur a single time. The ten largest account for approximately 4.6% of the sample.

Collaborating institutions collected whole blood in K2EDTA tubes following their own protocols. Collaborator samples were shipped for TCRbeta analysis as frozen whole blood, isolated PBMCs, or DNA extracted from either sample type. Source material: peripheral blood. The rearrangement combines TRBV7-2 with TRBJ1-4; the D gene is unclear. The receptor was derived from a human donor in a cohort sampled during active COVID-19. The nucleotide sequence reads TGTGCCAGCAGCTTAGACTTTAATGAAAAACTGTTTTTT. Its coded protein is CASSLDFNEKLFF.